The 14 T cell receptor beta chains given below trace back to one sample, sequenced in a study of identical twins. MiXCR, applied by TCRdb to the 5' RACE reads, yields one record per CDR3 protein. The sample shows around 1.7 million distinct CDR3 sequences, around a third of them seen only once. The sample was cord blood. The receptors originated from a newborn girl in good health.

The rearrangement uses TRBV5-1 and TRBJ2-7; 7 bases match TRBD2. Germline V gene sequence: CDR1 SGHRS, CDR2 YFSETQ. V lost 1 base, J lost 4 bases, and 8 bases stayed unmatched. The CDR3 covers 15 residues. The CDR3 here is CASSLLASGLYEQYF. In nucleotides, the CDR3 is TGCGCCAGCAGCTTGTTGGCTAGCGGCCTGTACGAGCAGTACTTC.

This clonotype has only a few counts. The V and J genes are TRBV10-3 and TRBJ2-3, with 13 bases that match TRBD2. The trim removed 8 bases at V and 1 base at J, leaving 6 bases unmatched. Germline V gene lookup returns CDR1 ENHRY and CDR2 SYGVKD. The CDR3 extends over 16 amino acids. CDR3 in DNA: TGTGCCATCGGACTAGCGGGAGCCACGGGCACAGATACGCAGTATTTT. This translates into CAIGLAGATGTDTQYF.

In nucleotides, the CDR3 is TGTGCCAGCAGCGTGGGCCTACGGGGGGCTCCCTACGAGCAGTACTTC. The encoded protein is CASSVGLRGAPYEQYF. V gene TRBV9 combines with J gene TRBJ2-7; D is perhaps TRBD2 (7 bases). Deletions cut 2 bases from V and 2 bases from J, with 17 bases between. The CDR3 consists of 16 residues. Germline V gives CDR1 SGDLS, CDR2 YYNGEE. Combining the CDR3 with reference TRBV9 and TRBJ2-7 gives the whole variable domain DSGVTQTPKHLITATGQRVTLRCSPRSGDLSVYWYQQSLDQGLQFLIQYYNGEERAKGNILERFSAQQFPDLHSELNLSSLELGDSALYFCASSVGLRGAPYEQYFGPGTRLTVT.

This clonotype showed up just a few times. The rearrangement joins TRBV20-1 to TRBJ2-1, with 11 bases that match TRBD2. This CDR3 has 17 amino acids. The trim removed 6 bases at V and 0 bases at J, leaving 10 bases unmatched. Germline CDR1 DFQATT, CDR2 SNEGSKA (reference sequence). CDR3 coding DNA: TGCAGTGCCCTGACTAGCGGGACATCTGGCTCCTACAATGAGCAGTTCTTC. It is translated as CSALTSGTSGSYNEQFF.

This clonotype was seen more than once but under ten times. The V and J genes are TRBV4-2 and TRBJ2-1, with 9 bases aligning to TRBD1. Germline V gives CDR1 LGHNA, CDR2 YNFKEQ. The CDR3 totals 15 residues. V shed 1 base, J shed 6 bases, and the junction held 4 bases outside the gene matches. CDR3 in amino acids: CASSQAGTGSNEQFF. CDR3 nucleotide sequence: TGTGCCAGCAGCCAAGCCGGGACAGGGAGCAATGAGCAGTTCTTC.

J is TRBJ1-2 and V is TRBV4-1; D remains unclear. The CDR3 runs 17 residues. Germline V gene lookup returns CDR1 MGHRA and CDR2 YSYEKL. V was trimmed by 4 bases and J by 4 bases, leaving 22 bases between them. The CDR3 DNA sequence: TGCGCCAGCAGCCTACGAACAGTAGGAGCTGGACTCTATGGCTACACCTTC. Translating gives CASSLRTVGAGLYGYTF.

Points on this clonotype: A clone one base away is much larger, so this may be a read error. The chain has TRBV29-1 and TRBJ2-1, with D tentatively TRBD1 or TRBD2 (5 bases each). Between the trimmed V and J ends, which lost 4 bases and 10 bases, there was a span of 17 bases. The CDR3 length is 13 residues. Germline CDR1 and CDR2: SQVTM and ANQGSEA. DNA for the CDR3: TGCAGCGTTGGTGAGGGACCCTCCTACGAGCAGTTCTTC. It yields the protein CSVGEGPSYEQFF.

About this clonotype itself: Given a much more abundant clone one base away, this may be a read error. This chain connects TRBV15 to TRBJ2-4; D is perhaps TRBD1 (5 bases). The J call may be mistaken, given a closer DNA end match to TRBJ2-7. In germline, CDR1 is LNHNV, CDR2 YYDKDF (reference sequence). CDR3 length: 15 residues. The chain's CDR3 is CVTSRDPTVSYEQYF. In nucleotides, the CDR3 is TGTGTCACCAGCAGAGATCCGACAGTTAGCTACGAGCAGTACTTC.

This clonotype appeared a few times. The chain combines TRBV29-1 with TRBJ2-1; 9 bases are shared with TRBD2. The V segment lost 4 bases and the J segment 6 bases; nucleotides outside the gene matches: 7. Germline CDR1 is SQVTM and CDR2 is ANQGSEA. The CDR3 has 14 amino acids. The CDR3 here is CSVGYFSGGNEQFF. The CDR3 nucleotides are TGCAGCGTTGGATACTTTAGCGGGGGCAATGAGCAGTTCTTC.

V is TRBV6-5 and J is TRBJ1-1; the D gene is possibly TRBD1 (5 bases). From germline, CDR1 is MNHEY and CDR2 SVGAGI. Trimming cost V 0 bases and J 4 bases, with 12 bases left between them. The CDR3 is 15 residues long. The CDR3 DNA is TGTGCCAGCAGTTACTCGAAAATAAGGGGCACTGAAGCTTTCTTT. Translating gives CASSYSKIRGTEAFF.

In this sample, this clonotype turned up a few times. The rearrangement joins TRBV18 to TRBJ2-3; 8 nucleotides agree with TRBD1. With V trimmed by 4 bases and J by 3 bases, 9 bases remained unmatched. The CDR3 is 16 amino acids. The germline V gene encodes CDR1 KGHSH and CDR2 LQKENI. The CDR3 DNA sequence: TGTGCCAGCTCACTCCGACAGGGGACATTAACAGATACGCAGTATTTT. This translates into CASSLRQGTLTDTQYF. The full variable domain, completed using reference TRBV18 and TRBJ2-3, is NAGVMQNPRHLVRRRGQEARLRCSPMKGHSHVYWYRQLPEEGLKFMVYLQKENIIDESGMPKERFSAEFPKEGPSILRIQQVVRGDSAAYFCASSLRQGTLTDTQYFGPGTRLTVL.

V usage is TRBV15 and J usage is TRBJ2-6; perhaps TRBD2 as D (5 bases). The length of the CDR3 is 21 residues. CDR1 is LNHNV and CDR2 is YYDKDF in the germline V gene (reference sequence). The V end was cut by 2 bases, the J end by 0 bases, with 23 bases between. CDR3 DNA sequence: TGTGCCACCAGCAGATCCGGGGATAGTCAGGACCTTCGCTCTGGGGCCAACGTCCTGACTTTC. Amino acids: CATSRSGDSQDLRSGANVLTF.

The rearrangement links TRBV28 to TRBJ1-6; D gene ambiguous. Germline CDR1 reads MDHEN; CDR2 reads SYDVKM. V lost 5 bases to trimming and J lost 7 bases, with 12 bases between them. This CDR3 has 14 amino acids. The CDR3 coding sequence is TGTGCCAGCAGTCCCACAGCCTCCAATTCACCCCTCCACTTT. Translation gives CASSPTASNSPLHF.

The J gene is TRBJ1-4, the V gene TRBV3-1; D possibly corresponds to TRBD1 (6 bases). Trimming left V 3 bases short and J 8 bases short, with 16 bases between. The germline V gene encodes CDR1 LGHDT and CDR2 YNNKEL (reference sequence). There are 15 residues in the CDR3. CDR3 bases: TGTGCCAGCAGCCATGCAGGGGTTGCCAACGAAAAACTGTTTTTT. Residues: CASSHAGVANEKLFF.